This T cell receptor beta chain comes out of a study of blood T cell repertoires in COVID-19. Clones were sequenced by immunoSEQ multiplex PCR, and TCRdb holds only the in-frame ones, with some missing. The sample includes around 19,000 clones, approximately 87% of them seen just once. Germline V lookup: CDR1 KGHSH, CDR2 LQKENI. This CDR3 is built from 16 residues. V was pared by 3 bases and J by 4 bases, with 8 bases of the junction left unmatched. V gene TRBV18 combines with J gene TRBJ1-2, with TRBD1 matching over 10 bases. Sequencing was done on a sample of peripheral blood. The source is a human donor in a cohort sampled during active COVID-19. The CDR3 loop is CASSPGWGQGRYGYTF. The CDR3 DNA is TGTGCCAGCTCACCGGGTTGGGGACAGGGGCGCTATGGCTACACCTTC.